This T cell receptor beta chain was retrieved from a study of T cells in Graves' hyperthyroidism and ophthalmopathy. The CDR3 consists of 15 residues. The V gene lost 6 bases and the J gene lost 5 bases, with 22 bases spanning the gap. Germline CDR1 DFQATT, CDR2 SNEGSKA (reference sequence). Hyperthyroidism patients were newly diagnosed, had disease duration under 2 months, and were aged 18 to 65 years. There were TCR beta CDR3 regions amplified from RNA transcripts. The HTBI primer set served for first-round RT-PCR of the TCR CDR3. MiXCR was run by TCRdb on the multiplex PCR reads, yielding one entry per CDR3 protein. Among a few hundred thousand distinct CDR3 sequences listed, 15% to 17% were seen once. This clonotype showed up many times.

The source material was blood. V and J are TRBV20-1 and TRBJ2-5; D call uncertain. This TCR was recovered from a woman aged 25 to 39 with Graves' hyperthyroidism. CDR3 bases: TGCAGTGCCAAAGGCGACCATATCATGTGGGAGACCCAGTACTTC. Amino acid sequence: CSAKGDHIMWETQYF.